The clone carrying this TCR beta chain was detected ten times or more. The target antigen is unknown. The entry originates in a study of CD8 T cells in ankylosing spondylitis. General study results and limits: Disease-associated clones were reportedly significantly overrepresented in matched ankylosing spondylitis synovial fluid. A TCR beta motif of 7 to 9 highly homologous variants seemed to mark ankylosing spondylitis blood.

Germline loops: CDR1 MNHEY, CDR2 SVGAGI. V lost 2 bases, J lost 0 bases, and 4 bases lay in between. The CDR3 has 13 amino acids. Making the TCR beta libraries involved quantitative 5'-RACE with molecular barcodes. TCRdb reprocessed the 5' RACE reads via MiXCR and lists one record per CDR3 protein. The sample lists around 150,000 distinct CDR3 sequences, about 16% occurring once. The TCR comes from a male donor with ankylosing spondylitis or in good health (not recorded which). This chain connects TRBV6-5 to TRBJ1-1; no clear D. The source material was blood, either unsorted or a sorted T cell fraction (not recorded which). The CDR3 DNA reads as TGTGCCAGCAGTTACGATGTGAACACTGAAGCTTTCTTT. Its protein product is CASSYDVNTEAFF.